Listed below are T cell receptor beta chains from one sample, sequenced in a study of cytomegalovirus exposure and HLA in healthy donors. Here immunoSEQ multiplex PCR was the method, and the copy in TCRdb shows in-frame clones only, minus some. The sample gives under 130,000 clones, about 86% of which show up once; under 4.5% is in the top ten. Sequencing was carried out using PBMCs. Source of these receptors: a young woman in good health and CMV-seropositive. Each CDR3 is given with its conserved first and last residue.

cdr3_length v_call cdr3_aa
15 TRBV27 CASSLSWGPSETQYF
11 TRBV28 CASRLTNEQFF
14 TRBV19 CASSIVGRDTEAFF
14 TRBV5-1 CASSLPGLTDTQYF
14 TRBV5-4 CASSSDQGTLVQYF
14 TRBV6-6 CASSRAGENSPLHF
14 TRBV19 CASSLGSIDYEQYF
14 TRBV6-1 CASSDGGGTDTQYF
15 TRBV5-5 CASSLGLFGGTTEYF
15 TRBV28 CASSLSPEQGDGYTF
17 TRBV5-1 CASSPGAGGYSSYEQYF
16 TRBV4-1 CASSQGPTLEWSEQFF
11 TRBV10-3 CAILGGYEQYF
18 TRBV5-5 CASSLLLTPGQGRQPQHF
16 TRBV5-4 CASSFFGGSNTGELFF
13 TRBV7-3 CASSRGLQETQYF
14 TRBV11-3 CASSLAGGNYEQYF
14 TRBV2 CASSAGRYNEKLFF
13 TRBV5-5 CASSLAVNTEAFF
12 TRBV5-4 CASSFGGMEQFF
13 TRBV9 CASSAPVTGELFF
11 TRBV19 CASSKRDTQYF
12 TRBV30 CGLTGGTYEQYF
14 TRBV2 CASTSGKGNYGYTF
19 TRBV4-2 CASSQAGGVAGGFTDTQYF
16 TRBV27 CASSLGGWSNLDTQYF
14 TRBV11-1 CASSPTVTYNEQFF
14 TRBV7-8 CASSRGRTNEKLFF
14 TRBV5-6 CASSLAGTRGKLFF
14 TRBV19 CASTDSPVGTEAFF
15 TRBV19 CASRPREARQETQYF
13 TRBV2 CASSGDRVGGYTF
15 TRBV27 CASSLAPGTRYEQYF
14 TRBV9 CASSPPDRVDEQFF
17 TRBV7-9 CASSLGTSSSGANVLTF
16 TRBV5-1 CASSLEGRAYTDTQYF
15 TRBV18 CASSLGTGHQETQYF
15 TRBV7-8 CASSFSGRGSYEQYF
12 TRBV29-1 CSAQGALTEAFF
13 TRBV5-1 CASSLVYLSPLHF
16 TRBV4-2 CASSQDRLAIYNEQFF
16 TRBV6-5 CASSYSRGRGGTEAFF
16 TRBV5-4 CASSLGQSKPGNTIYF